This T cell receptor beta chain was identified in a study of shared clonotypes between healthy human individuals. The germline V gene has CDR1 LNHNV and CDR2 YYDKDF (reference sequence). This CDR3 has 15 amino acids. V gave up 3 bases and J gave up 7 bases, with 19 bases separating them. Repertoires were generated with immunoSEQ multiplex PCR, while TCRdb's copy carries only in-frame clones and drops some. Of 1,400,000 or so clones listed, approximately 98.5% are singletons. The J gene is TRBJ2-7, the V gene TRBV15; tentatively, D is TRBD1 (8 bases). Material: naive CD4+ T cells sorted from blood. The subset is: CD45RA+ positively selected. This sequence originates from a man aged 25-45 years in good health. The CDR3 bases are TGTGCCACCAGCAGGAGGACAGGGAGGGCTCAAGAGCAGTACTTC. Residues: CATSRRTGRAQEQYF.